A single sample gave rise to the 24 T cell receptor beta chains below, sequenced in a study of blood T cells in healthy people across ages. Together with a sample-barcoded 5' primer, a J-beta primer mix was included in a second PCR lasting about 7 to 12 cycles. TCRdb fed the 5' RACE reads into MiXCR, producing one record per CDR3 protein. The repertoire holds more than 1 million distinct CDR3 sequences, 40% to 45% seen once, with approximately 17% in the top ten. What was sequenced was blood. All receptors derive from a woman aged 60-70 years in good health.

The V and J genes are TRBV21-1 and TRBJ1-2; whether TRBD1, the table's D call, matches the DNA was not checked. TRBV21-1 is a documented pseudogene. The CDR3 contains 13 residues. The DNA of the CDR3 is TGTGCCGCCACCACCACATACGGGAATGGCTACACCTTC. Its translation is CAATTTYGNGYTF.

The CDR3 bases are TGTGCCAGCAGCCCCGGGGTGCTCAATGGCTACACCTTC. Translated: CASSPGVLNGYTF. The genes are TRBV9 and TRBJ1-2; D gene uncertain. Trimming removed 4 bases from V and 6 bases from J, with 13 bases in between. The CDR3 is 13 amino acids. Germline lookup yields CDR1 SGDLS and CDR2 YYNGEE.

The chain carries TRBV18 and TRBJ2-3, with D perhaps TRBD2 (6 bases). CDR3 size: 15 residues. Looked up from germline, CDR1 is KGHSH and CDR2 is LQKENI. V was clipped by 3 bases and J by 6 bases, with 16 bases between them. The DNA for the CDR3 is TGTGCCAGCTCACCTCTACGGGGGATGGCGGATACGCAGTATTTT. Protein: CASSPLRGMADTQYF.

The rearrangement uses TRBV20-1 and TRBJ1-1; no clear D gene. The CDR3 covers 15 residues. The V and J ends lost 1 base and 2 bases respectively, with 14 bases between them. Germline V gene data show CDR1 as DFQATT and CDR2 as SNEGSKA (reference sequence). The CDR3 here is CSARVDGMQNTEAFF. The CDR3 DNA reads TGCAGTGCTAGAGTTGACGGGATGCAAAACACTGAAGCTTTCTTT.

V usage is TRBV7-3 and J usage is TRBJ2-3; 9 bases agree with TRBD2. From germline, CDR1 is SGHTA and CDR2 FQGTGA. This CDR3 has 14 residues. J lost 5 bases, V lost 5 bases, and 5 bases had no gene match. CDR3 sequence: CASSVGGRGDTQYF. The CDR3 DNA is TGTGCCAGCAGCGTAGGCGGGAGGGGAGATACGCAGTATTTT.

The rearrangement links TRBV7-3 to TRBJ1-2; maybe TRBD1 (5 bases). The CDR3 is 15 residues long. The germline V gene has CDR1 SGHTA and CDR2 FQGTGA. The V end lost 5 bases, the J end lost 2 bases, and 15 bases lay between the germline ends. The CDR3 loop is CASSPGGRHNYGYTF. CDR3 DNA: TGTGCCAGCAGCCCGGGGGGGAGACACAACTATGGCTACACCTTC. Drawing the rest from reference TRBV7-3 and TRBJ1-2, the complete variable domain is GAGVSQTPSNKVTEKGKYVELRCDPISGHTALYWYRQSLGQGPEFLIYFQGTGAADDSGLPNDRFFAVRPEGSVSTLKIQRTERGDSAVYLCASSPGGRHNYGYTFGSGTRLTVV.

This clonotype showed up just a few times. The rearrangement links TRBV20-1 to TRBJ1-2; the match to TRBD1 covers 8 bases. J gave up 4 bases and V 0 bases, and 13 bases lay outside the gene matches. The germline V gene has CDR1 DFQATT and CDR2 SNEGSKA (reference sequence). CDR3 length equals 17 residues. The CDR3 sequence is CSARDLTGARRGYGYTF. The CDR3 region has the DNA TGCAGTGCTAGAGATTTGACAGGGGCTCGTAGGGGCTATGGCTACACCTTC.

About this clonotype: This may stem from a read error, because a much larger clone lies one nucleotide away. This chain connects TRBV7-9 to TRBJ2-7; D is perhaps TRBD1 or TRBD2 (6 bases each). CDR1 is SEHNR and CDR2 is FQNEAQ in the germline V gene (reference sequence). The CDR3 sequence is 12 residues long. CDR3 protein: CDSSLGGTEQYF. CDR3 DNA sequence: TGTGACAGCAGCTTAGGGGGGACCGAGCAGTACTTC.

This chain connects TRBV3-1 to TRBJ2-2; no firm D call. From germline, CDR1 is LGHDT and CDR2 YNNKEL (reference sequence). CDR3 length: 15 residues. The ends were cut back, 4 bases at V and 1 base at J, with 10 bases in the middle. The CDR3 region is CASSRRRQNTGELFF. DNA for the CDR3: TGTGCCAGCAGCCGAAGGCGGCAGAACACCGGGGAGCTGTTTTTT.

In nucleotides, the CDR3 is TGCAGTGCGAGGAGGCTAGCGGGAGGGTCAAAGTACAATGAGCAGTACTTC. This codes for CSARRLAGGSKYNEQYF. The J gene is TRBJ2-5, the V gene TRBV20-1; 12 nucleotides line up with TRBD2. J was trimmed by 11 bases and V by 6 bases; bases with no gene match: 22. The germline gives CDR1 DFQATT, CDR2 SNEGSKA (reference sequence). The CDR3 loop spans 17 amino acids.

V gene TRBV7-2 combines with J gene TRBJ2-1; 8 bases match TRBD2. Germline V CDR1 and CDR2: SGHTA, FQGNSA. CDR3 length equals 14 residues. The J segment lost 12 bases and the V segment lost 0 bases, leaving 7 bases of the junction unmatched. CDR3 DNA sequence: TGTGCCAGCAGCTTAGCTCTGGCGGGGGGCGGGCAGTTCTTC. As protein: CASSLALAGGGQFF. Variable domain in full (rest from reference TRBV7-2 and TRBJ2-1): GAGVSQSPSNKVTEKGKDVELRCDPISGHTALYWYRQSLGQGLEFLIYFQGNSAPDKSGLPSDRFSAERTGGSVSTLTIQRTQQEDSAVYLCASSLALAGGGQFFGPGTRLTVL.

This clonotype was seen a handful of times. V gene TRBV5-6 combines with J gene TRBJ2-1; D is undetermined. Trimming cost V 2 bases and J 9 bases, with 15 bases left between them. In germline, CDR1 is SGHDT, CDR2 YYEEEE. CDR3 length equals 14 residues. In nucleotides, the CDR3 is TGTGCCAGCAGCTTCGACCAACGGGTAGGTGAGCAGTTCTTC. It yields the protein CASSFDQRVGEQFF.

The V call is TRBV14, the J call TRBJ2-7, with D perhaps matching TRBD1 (6 bases). The germline CDR1 and CDR2 sequences are SGHDN and FVKESK. The V and J ends lost 5 bases and 0 bases respectively, with 17 bases between them. The CDR3 consists of 16 residues. This CDR3 reads CASSNPRGKPSYEQYF. CDR3 in DNA: TGTGCCAGCAGCAACCCCAGGGGAAAGCCCTCCTACGAGCAGTACTTC.

The chain couples TRBV27 to TRBJ2-1; D is unclear. CDR3 length: 15 residues. Germline lookup yields CDR1 MNHEY and CDR2 SMNVEV (reference sequence). V gave up 4 bases and J gave up 7 bases, with 17 bases separating them. As DNA, the CDR3 is TGTGCCAGCAGTTCGGGCTATTCTTTCTCTAATGAGCAGTTCTTC. It is translated as CASSSGYSFSNEQFF.

This clonotype has only a few counts. The chain links TRBV29-1 to TRBJ1-2; 9 bases agree with TRBD1. The germline CDR1 and CDR2 sequences are SQVTM and ANQGSEA. The CDR3 loop spans 15 amino acids. The V gene end was trimmed by 0 bases and the J gene end by 8 bases; junction bases not matched to a gene: 10. The CDR3 loop is CSVEEAPGDREGYTF. The CDR3 nucleotides are TGCAGCGTTGAAGAGGCCCCCGGGGACAGGGAGGGCTACACCTTC.

V is TRBV30 and J is TRBJ1-4; 7 positions match TRBD1. The CDR3 spans 16 residues. CDR1 is GTSNPN, CDR2 SVGIG, per germline (reference sequence). Losses at the gene ends were 2 bases for V and 7 bases for J; bases not matched to a gene: 13. CDR3 coding DNA: TGTGCCTGGAGTCCCGACCGGACAGGAACTCTTGAAAAACTGTTTTTT. This gives the protein CAWSPDRTGTLEKLFF.

The CDR3 loop reads CASRPWGDKNTEAFF. The DNA of the CDR3 is TGTGCCAGTAGGCCATGGGGGGACAAGAACACTGAAGCTTTCTTT. V is TRBV19 and J is TRBJ1-1, with D possibly TRBD1 on 6 matching bases. Germline lookup yields CDR1 LNHDA and CDR2 SQIVND (reference sequence). Trimming stripped 6 bases from V and 1 base from J, with 15 bases between. The CDR3 extends over 15 amino acids.

This clonotype has only a few counts. V usage is TRBV24-1 and J usage is TRBJ2-3; possibly TRBD2 for D (5 bases). The CDR3 runs to 15 residues. Germline CDR1 and CDR2: KGHDR and SFDVKD. V was shortened by 3 bases and J by 1 base, with 10 bases between the two germline ends. The CDR3 nucleotides read TGTGCCACCAGTGATGCACGCGGGCGCACAGATACGCAGTATTTT. This sequence encodes CATSDARGRTDTQYF.

This clonotype was found once. V gene TRBV10-3 combines with J gene TRBJ2-3, with D maybe TRBD1 (5 bases). CDR1 is ENHRY, CDR2 SYGVKD, per germline. CDR3 length: 14 residues. With 9 bases removed from V and 5 bases from J, the gap between germline ends came to 18 bases. The CDR3 sequence is CAIQSGRDGDTQYF. The CDR3 coding sequence is TGTGCCATTCAATCAGGGCGAGACGGAGATACGCAGTATTTT.

The chain carries TRBV7-2 and TRBJ2-1; D gene unclear. Trimming shortened V by 0 bases and J by 8 bases, and 14 bases separated the two germline ends. The CDR3 is made up of 15 amino acids. Germline V gene data show CDR1 as SGHTA and CDR2 as FQGNSA. As DNA, the CDR3 is TGTGCCAGCAGCTTAGCTGGAAGGGCCGTAGATGAGCAGTTCTTC. Protein: CASSLAGRAVDEQFF.

V is TRBV11-2 and J is TRBJ2-7, with TRBD2 as a possible D gene (6 bases). V lost 6 bases, J lost 1 base, and 13 bases lay in between. Germline loops: CDR1 SGHAT, CDR2 FQNNGV. This CDR3 region has 14 residues. This CDR3 is CASRGGTASYEQYF. CDR3 in DNA: TGTGCCAGCAGAGGAGGGACGGCGTCCTACGAGCAGTACTTC.

This clonotype was seen more than once but under ten times. The chain employs TRBV27 and TRBJ2-4; 7 nucleotides align to TRBD1. The J call may be faulty, since TRBJ2-7 better matches the DNA end. The CDR3 contains 18 residues. Germline-derived CDR1 and CDR2 are MNHEY and SMNVEV (reference sequence). The CDR3 DNA sequence: TGTGCCAGCAGTAAAAACAGGCACGAGACAGGGCAATTGGGCGAGCAGTACTTC. Encoded protein: CASSKNRHETGQLGEQYF.

As regards this clonotype: One end of the junction does not line up with germline, which may come from a read error. The chain uses TRBV12-3 or TRBV12-4 and TRBJ2-5, with D maybe TRBD1 (6 bases). The CDR3 runs to 14 residues. DNA for the CDR3: TGTGGCAGCAGTTTGGGGGCAGAGATAGAGACCCAGTACTTC. Translated: CGSSLGAEIETQYF.

This clonotype was counted a few times. This sequence joins TRBV4-1 and TRBJ1-2; TRBD1 agrees at 11 bases. This CDR3 comprises 18 residues. Looked up from germline, CDR1 is MGHRA and CDR2 is YSYEKL. V gave up 4 bases and J gave up 3 bases; unmatched junction bases: 13. This CDR3 is CASSLPTDGQGADYGYTF. The CDR3 bases are TGCGCCAGCAGCCTCCCAACCGATGGACAGGGGGCAGACTATGGCTACACCTTC.